The entry below gives a single T cell receptor beta chain sequence along with its context. The data stem from a study of blood T cell repertoires in COVID-19. About the research overall: Nucleic acid was either cDNA or gDNA, and it came from T cells, B-cell-depleted T cells, or PBMCs.

Only in-frame clones appear in the TCRdb table, and some are missing; sequencing was by immunoSEQ multiplex PCR. The sample holds 70,000 or so clones, about 92% seen once. Germline CDR1 and CDR2: LNHDA and SQIVND (reference sequence). Trimming cost V 5 bases and J 2 bases, with 10 bases left between them. The CDR3 loop spans 13 amino acids. The rearrangement links TRBV19 to TRBJ2-7; no reliable D call. Sequencing was done on a sample of peripheral blood. The TCR was taken from a man aged 45-65 years with acute or convalescent COVID-19. The CDR3: CASSPGRPYEQYF. DNA of the CDR3: TGTGCCAGTAGTCCAGGCAGGCCCTACGAGCAGTACTTC. The whole variable domain, remainder taken from reference TRBV19 and TRBJ2-7, is DGGITQSPKYLFRKEGQNVTLSCEQNLNHDAMYWYRQDPGQGLRLIYYSQIVNDFQKGDIAEGYSVSREKKESFPLTVTSAQKNPTAFYLCASSPGRPYEQYFGPGTRLTVT.